This T cell receptor (beta chain) was identified during a study of Tregs in tolerant kidney transplant recipients. The wider study: Antibodies separated recipient from donor cells.

Per the germline V gene, CDR1 is SQVTM and CDR2 is ANQGSEA. CDR3 length equals 14 residues. V was shortened by 4 bases and J by 5 bases, with 15 bases between the two germline ends. This clone was picked up a small number of times. Its specificity is not known. The method was immunoSEQ multiplex PCR; TCRdb's version includes in-frame clones alone and lacks a portion of them. In the table there are 15,000 to 20,000 clones, approximately 57% of which are singletons. General study results and limits: Expanding Tregs on activated donor B cells appeared to best identify donor-specific TCRbeta clones.

The clonotype comes from a human donor in good health. The sequenced sample consisted of Tregs from blood cultured with allogeneic cells. The chain joins TRBV29-1 to TRBJ2-4; possibly TRBD1 for D (6 bases). This chain's CDR3 is CSVGYRQAQNIQYF. The CDR3 DNA reads as TGCAGCGTTGGATATAGACAGGCCCAAAACATTCAGTACTTC.